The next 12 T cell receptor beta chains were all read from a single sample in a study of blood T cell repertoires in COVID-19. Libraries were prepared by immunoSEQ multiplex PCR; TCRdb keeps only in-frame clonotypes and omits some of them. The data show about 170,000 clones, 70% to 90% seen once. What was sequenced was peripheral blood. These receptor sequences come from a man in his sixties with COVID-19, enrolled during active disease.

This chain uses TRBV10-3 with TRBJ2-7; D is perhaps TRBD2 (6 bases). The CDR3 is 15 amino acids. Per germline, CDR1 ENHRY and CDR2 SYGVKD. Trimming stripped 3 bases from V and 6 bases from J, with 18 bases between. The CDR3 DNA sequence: TGTGCCATCAGTGACCCCGGGACTCCGAAGGCCGAGCAGTACTTC. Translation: CAISDPGTPKAEQYF.

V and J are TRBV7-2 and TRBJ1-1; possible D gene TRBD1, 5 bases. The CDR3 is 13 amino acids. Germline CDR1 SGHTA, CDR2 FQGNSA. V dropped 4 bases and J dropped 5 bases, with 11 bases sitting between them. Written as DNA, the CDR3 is TGTGCCAGCAGCTCCCTACGGGGGACTGAAGCTTTCTTT. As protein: CASSSLRGTEAFF. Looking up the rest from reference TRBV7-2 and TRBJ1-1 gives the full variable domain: GAGVSQSPSNKVTEKGKDVELRCDPISGHTALYWYRQSLGQGLEFLIYFQGNSAPDKSGLPSDRFSAERTGGSVSTLTIQRTQQEDSAVYLCASSSLRGTEAFFGQGTRLTVV.

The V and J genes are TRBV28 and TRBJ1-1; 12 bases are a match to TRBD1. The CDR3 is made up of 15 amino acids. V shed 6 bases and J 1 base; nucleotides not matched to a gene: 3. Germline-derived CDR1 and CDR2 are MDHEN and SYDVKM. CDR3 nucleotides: TGTGCCAGCAGGGGGACAGGGGGCAAGAACACTGAAGCTTTCTTT. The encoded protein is CASRGTGGKNTEAFF.

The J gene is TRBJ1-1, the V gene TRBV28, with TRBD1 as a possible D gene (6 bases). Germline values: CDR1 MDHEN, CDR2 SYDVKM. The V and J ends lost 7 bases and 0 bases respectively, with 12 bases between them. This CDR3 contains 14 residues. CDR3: CASNPQGMNTEAFF. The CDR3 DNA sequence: TGTGCCAGCAATCCACAGGGAATGAACACTGAAGCTTTCTTT. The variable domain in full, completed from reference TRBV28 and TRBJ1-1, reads DVKVTQSSRYLVKRTGEKVFLECVQDMDHENMFWYRQDPGLGLRLIYFSYDVKMKEKGDIPEGYSVSREKKERFSLILESASTNQTSMYLCASNPQGMNTEAFFGQGTRLTVV.

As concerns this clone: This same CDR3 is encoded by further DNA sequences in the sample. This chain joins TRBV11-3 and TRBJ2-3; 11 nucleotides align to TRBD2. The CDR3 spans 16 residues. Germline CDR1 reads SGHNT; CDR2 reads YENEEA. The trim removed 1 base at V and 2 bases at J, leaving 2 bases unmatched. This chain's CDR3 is CASSLGLAGFTDTQYF. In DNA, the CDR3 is TGTGCCAGCAGCTTAGGACTAGCGGGATTCACAGATACGCAGTATTTT.

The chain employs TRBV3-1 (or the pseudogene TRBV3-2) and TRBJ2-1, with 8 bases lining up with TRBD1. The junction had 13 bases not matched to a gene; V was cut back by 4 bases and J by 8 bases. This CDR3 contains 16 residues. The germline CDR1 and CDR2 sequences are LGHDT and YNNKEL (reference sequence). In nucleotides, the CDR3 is TGTGCCAGCAGCCCCTCAACCGGGACAGGTAACCATGAGCAGTTCTTC. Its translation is CASSPSTGTGNHEQFF.

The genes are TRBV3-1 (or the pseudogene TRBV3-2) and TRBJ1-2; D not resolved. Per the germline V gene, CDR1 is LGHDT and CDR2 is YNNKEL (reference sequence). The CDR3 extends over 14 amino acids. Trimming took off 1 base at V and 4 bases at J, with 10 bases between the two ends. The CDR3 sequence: CASSQGQDRYGYTF. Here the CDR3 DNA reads TGTGCCAGCAGCCAAGGGCAGGATCGCTATGGCTACACCTTC.

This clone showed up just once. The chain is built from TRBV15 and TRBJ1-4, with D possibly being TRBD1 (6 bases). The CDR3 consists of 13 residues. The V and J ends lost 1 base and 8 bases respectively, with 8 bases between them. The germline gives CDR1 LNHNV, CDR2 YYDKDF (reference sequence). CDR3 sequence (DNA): TGTGCCACCAGCAGAGGGACAGACGAAAAACTGTTTTTT. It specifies CATSRGTDEKLFF.

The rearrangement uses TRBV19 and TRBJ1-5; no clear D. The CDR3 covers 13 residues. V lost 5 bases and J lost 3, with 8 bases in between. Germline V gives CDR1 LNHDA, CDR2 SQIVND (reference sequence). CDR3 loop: CASSPQSNQPQHF. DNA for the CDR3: TGTGCCAGTAGTCCACAATCCAATCAGCCCCAGCATTTT. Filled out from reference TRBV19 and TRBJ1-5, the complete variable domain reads DGGITQSPKYLFRKEGQNVTLSCEQNLNHDAMYWYRQDPGQGLRLIYYSQIVNDFQKGDIAEGYSVSREKKESFPLTVTSAQKNPTAFYLCASSPQSNQPQHFGDGTRLSIL.

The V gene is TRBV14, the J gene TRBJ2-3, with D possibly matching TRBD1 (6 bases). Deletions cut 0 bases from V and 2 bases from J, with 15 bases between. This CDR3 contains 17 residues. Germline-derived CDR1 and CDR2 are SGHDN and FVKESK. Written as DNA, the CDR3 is TGTGCCAGCAGCCAAGATCGATGGACAGTGAACACAGATACGCAGTATTTT. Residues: CASSQDRWTVNTDTQYF. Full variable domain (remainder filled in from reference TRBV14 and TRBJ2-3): EAGVTQFPSHSVIEKGQTVTLRCDPISGHDNLYWYRRVMGKEIKFLLHFVKESKQDESGMPNNRFLAERTGGTYSTLKVQPAELEDSGVYFCASSQDRWTVNTDTQYFGPGTRLTVL.

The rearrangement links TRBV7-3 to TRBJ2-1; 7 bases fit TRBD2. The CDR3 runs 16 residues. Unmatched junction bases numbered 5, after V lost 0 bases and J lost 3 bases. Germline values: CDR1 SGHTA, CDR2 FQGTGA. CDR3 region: CASSLTASGSYNEQFF. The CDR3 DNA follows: TGTGCCAGCAGCTTAACGGCTAGCGGAAGCTACAATGAGCAGTTCTTC.

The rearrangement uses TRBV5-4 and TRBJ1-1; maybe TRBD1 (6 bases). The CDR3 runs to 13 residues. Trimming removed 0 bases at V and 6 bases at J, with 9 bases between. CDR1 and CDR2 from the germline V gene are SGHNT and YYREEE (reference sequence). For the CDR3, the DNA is TGTGCCAGCAGCTTGGACAGGGACGCTGAAGCTTTCTTT. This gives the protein CASSLDRDAEAFF.